Listed below are T cell receptor beta chains from one sample, sequenced in a study of blood T cell repertoires in COVID-19. Measured with immunoSEQ multiplex PCR; TCRdb has only the in-frame clones, and not every one. The sample carries 100,000 to 150,000 clones, 90% recorded once. The specimen was peripheral blood. The origin of the receptors is a man in his 60s with COVID-19, enrolled during active disease. CDR3s include the opening cysteine and the closing phenylalanine or tryptophan. A D gene is named only where the DNA matches it firmly. The size of a clone is reported for some rows only, either as once, few or many, or as a class for expanded clones.

d_call,j_call,v_call,clone_size,cdr3_nt,cdr3_aa
TRBD1,TRBJ1-5,TRBV4-1,.,TGCGCCAGCAGCCAAGTGACAGGGACGGTCAATCAGCCCCAGCATTTT,CASSQVTGTVNQPQHF
TRBD1,TRBJ1-3,TRBV30,.,TGTGCCGGACAGGGGTGGGCAAACACCATATATTTT,CAGQGWANTIYF
TRBD2,TRBJ2-7,TRBV5-1,.,TGCGCCAGCAGCCAGGCGGCGGGAGGGCCGTACGAGCAGTACTTC,CASSQAAGGPYEQYF
.,TRBJ1-6,TRBV6-5,once,TGTGCCAGCAGTATACAGGAAAATAATTCACCCCTCCACTTT,CASSIQENNSPLHF
.,TRBJ1-6,TRBV19,.,TGTGCCAGTAGTATATCCCGCGGGTACGGGGAGAATTCACCCCTCCACTTT,CASSISRGYGENSPLHF
.,TRBJ2-2,TRBV11-2,.,TGTGCCACCTCCCCTAGCTTGGAAAACACCGGGGAGCTGTTTTTT,CATSPSLENTGELFF
.,TRBJ2-7,TRBV6-5,.,TGTGCCAGCAGTTACCGAGTGTTCTACGAGCAGTACTTC,CASSYRVFYEQYF
TRBD1,TRBJ1-5,TRBV5-4,.,TGTGCCAGCAGCTTAGACAGGGGCGGGCAGCCCCAGCATTTT,CASSLDRGGQPQHF
.,TRBJ2-7,TRBV5-8,.,TGTGCCAGCATCCTCGGGACTCACGAGCAGTACTTC,CASILGTHEQYF
TRBD1,TRBJ1-2,TRBV18,.,TGTGCCAGCTCACAAGGAGGGGGACAGTCCACCTTC,CASSQGGGQSTF
.,TRBJ1-5,TRBV18,.,TGTGCCAGCTCACCGTCGGCGAGGAGCAATCAGCCCCAGCATTTT,CASSPSARSNQPQHF
.,TRBJ1-5,TRBV19,.,TGTGCCAGTAGTATAGGGAGGTTTCAGCCCCAGCATTTT,CASSIGRFQPQHF
TRBD1,TRBJ2-3,TRBV7-3,.,TGTGCCAGCAGCCCTGACAGGGACACAGATACGCAGTATTTT,CASSPDRDTDTQYF
.,TRBJ1-5,TRBV5-6,.,TGTGCCAGCACACGACAGGATGGGGCTTGGCCCCAGCATTTT,CASTRQDGAWPQHF
.,TRBJ2-1,TRBV7-9,.,TGTGCCAGCAGGGTAGGGGTTGGCGGTGACTCCTACAATGAGCAGTTCTTC,CASRVGVGGDSYNEQFF
.,TRBJ2-1,TRBV15,.,TGTGCCACCAGCAGAGATGGGGCGTCCAACAATGAGCAGTTCTTC,CATSRDGASNNEQFF
.,TRBJ1-1,TRBV12-3/TRBV12-4,.,TGTGCCAGCAACCAGCGGGCGAACACTGAAGCTTTCTTT,CASNQRANTEAFF
.,TRBJ2-5,TRBV7-6,.,TGTGCCAGCAGCGGCGGGGTGAATCGGGAGACCCAGTACTTC,CASSGGVNRETQYF
.,TRBJ1-2,TRBV5-1,.,TGCGCCAGCAGCCCCCGGGAGATGAGAGATGGCTACACCTTC,CASSPREMRDGYTF
.,TRBJ1-4,TRBV21-1,.,TGTGCCAGCAGCATCCGGGACTCTGGGGAAAAACTGTTTTTT,CASSIRDSGEKLFF
.,TRBJ2-3,TRBV6-5,.,TGTGCCAGCAGTTCCTTCCAGGGTACGCAGTATTTT,CASSSFQGTQYF
TRBD1,TRBJ1-2,TRBV2,.,TGTGCCAGCAGCCGACAGGGGGCGCGAAGCTATGGCTACACCTTC,CASSRQGARSYGYTF
TRBD2,TRBJ2-3,TRBV7-9,.,TGTGCCAGCAGCTCAGGACTAGCGTTCACAGATACGCAGTATTTT,CASSSGLAFTDTQYF
.,TRBJ2-2,TRBV28,.,TGTGCCAGCAGGCTGGACAGTGGCACCGGGGAGCTGTTTTTT,CASRLDSGTGELFF
TRBD1,TRBJ1-2,TRBV12-3/TRBV12-4,.,TGTGCCAGCAGCCCCGGGACAGGAGGGGGCTACACCTTC,CASSPGTGGGYTF
TRBD2,TRBJ2-1,TRBV7-9,.,TGTGCCAGCAGCCCCGGACTAGTTGCTGAGCAGTTCTTC,CASSPGLVAEQFF
TRBD1,TRBJ2-7,TRBV5-1,.,TGCGCCAGCAGCTTGGCCCCGGACAGGGACCTCGAGCAGTACTTC,CASSLAPDRDLEQYF
.,TRBJ2-7,TRBV30,.,TGTGCCTGGAGTTTCCAGGCCTACGAGCAGTACTTC,CAWSFQAYEQYF
TRBD2,TRBJ2-7,TRBV7-9,.,TGTGCCAGCAGCTTAGCTAGCGGGAGGGCGGGTTCCTACGAGCAGTACTTC,CASSLASGRAGSYEQYF
.,TRBJ1-1,TRBV7-3,.,TGTGCCAGCAGCTTTGGAGGAGGGGTGAACACTGAAGCTTTCTTT,CASSFGGGVNTEAFF
TRBD1,TRBJ2-5,TRBV7-3,.,TGTGCCAGCAGCACCGGGACAGGGAGACAAGAGACCCAGTACTTC,CASSTGTGRQETQYF
.,TRBJ1-2,TRBV28,once,TGTGCCAGCAGTTTGTCACTACAGGGTTATGATGGCTACACCTTC,CASSLSLQGYDGYTF
.,TRBJ1-6,TRBV6-5,.,TGTGCCAGCAGGAGGGTCTTTAATTCACCCCTCCACTTT,CASRRVFNSPLHF
.,TRBJ2-1,TRBV3-1/TRBV3-2,.,TGTGCCAGCAGTACCGGGGTTAATGAGCAGTTCTTC,CASSTGVNEQFF
.,TRBJ2-2,TRBV28,.,TGTGCCGGCGGGACCCTGAACACCGGGGAGCTGTTTTTT,CAGGTLNTGELFF
.,TRBJ2-3,TRBV3-1/TRBV3-2,.,TGTGCCAGCAGCCAAGGGGTAGCTAGCACAGATACGCAGTATTTT,CASSQGVASTDTQYF
.,TRBJ1-1,TRBV5-4,.,TGTGCCAGCAGCTTGGGCCCAGGGGACACTGAAGCTTTCTTT,CASSLGPGDTEAFF
.,TRBJ2-1,TRBV4-1,.,TGCGCCAGCAGCCAAGATCTAGAAAGCTTGTACAATGAGCAGTTCTTC,CASSQDLESLYNEQFF
.,TRBJ2-7,TRBV2,medium-sized,TGTGCCAGCAGCCAAAAGAACCCAGGGGCCCGAACCTACGAGCAGTACTTC,CASSQKNPGARTYEQYF
TRBD1,TRBJ1-2,TRBV9,.,TGTGCCAGCAGCTCCTGGGACAGGGAATCTGGCTACACCTTC,CASSSWDRESGYTF
TRBD2,TRBJ2-2,TRBV5-6,.,TGTGCCAGCAGCTCATCGGCCGGGAGGGCGTACACCGGGGAGCTGTTTTTT,CASSSSAGRAYTGELFF
TRBD1,TRBJ1-4,TRBV5-1,.,TGCGCCAGCAGCTTGGGACAGGGGGCAGATAATGAAAAACTGTTTTTT,CASSLGQGADNEKLFF
.,TRBJ2-7,TRBV19,once,TGTGCCAGTAGTATTGCGGCAGCTACCTACGAGCAGTACTTC,CASSIAAATYEQYF
.,TRBJ1-1,TRBV5-5,.,TGTGCCAGCAGTCTACAGCCGACGAACACTGAAGCTTTCTTT,CASSLQPTNTEAFF
TRBD2,TRBJ2-5,TRBV24-1,.,TGTGCCACCAGTGATTTAGCGGGAGGCCGAGAGACCCAGTACTTC,CATSDLAGGRETQYF